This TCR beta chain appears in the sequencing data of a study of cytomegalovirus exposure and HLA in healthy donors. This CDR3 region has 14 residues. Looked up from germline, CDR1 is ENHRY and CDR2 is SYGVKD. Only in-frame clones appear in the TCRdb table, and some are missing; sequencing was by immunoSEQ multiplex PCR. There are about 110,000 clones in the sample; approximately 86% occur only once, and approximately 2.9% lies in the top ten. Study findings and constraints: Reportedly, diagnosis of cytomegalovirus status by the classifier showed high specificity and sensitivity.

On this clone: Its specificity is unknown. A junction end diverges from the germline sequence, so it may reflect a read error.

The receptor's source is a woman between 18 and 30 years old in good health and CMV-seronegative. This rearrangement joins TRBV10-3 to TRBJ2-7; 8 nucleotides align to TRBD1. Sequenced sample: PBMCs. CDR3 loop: CAISESRVETGASF. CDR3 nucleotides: TGTGCCATCAGTGAGTCGAGGGTCGAGACAGGGGCCAGTTTT.